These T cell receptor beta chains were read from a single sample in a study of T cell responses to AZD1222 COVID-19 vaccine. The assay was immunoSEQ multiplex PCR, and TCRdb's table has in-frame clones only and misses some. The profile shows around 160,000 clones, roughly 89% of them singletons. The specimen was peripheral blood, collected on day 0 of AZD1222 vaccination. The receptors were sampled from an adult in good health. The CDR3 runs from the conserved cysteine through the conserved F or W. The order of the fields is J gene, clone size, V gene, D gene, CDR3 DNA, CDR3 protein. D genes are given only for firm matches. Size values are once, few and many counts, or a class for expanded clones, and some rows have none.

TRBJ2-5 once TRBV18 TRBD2 TGTGCCAGCTCACCACGAAATAGCGGGGGGGCGGAGACCCAGTACTTC CASSPRNSGGAETQYF
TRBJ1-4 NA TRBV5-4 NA TGTGCCAGCAGCTTCGGGCGGACAGTTAATGAAAAACTGTTTTTT CASSFGRTVNEKLFF
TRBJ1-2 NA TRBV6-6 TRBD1 TGTGCCAGCAGTTACTCGGAGTACGGGACAGCGTATGGCTACACCTTC CASSYSEYGTAYGYTF
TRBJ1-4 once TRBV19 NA TGTGCCAGTAGTCCAAACGCTGGTATTGAAAAACTGTTTTTT CASSPNAGIEKLFF
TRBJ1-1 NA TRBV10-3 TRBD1 TGTGCCATCAGTGATCCCGGGACAGGAAACACTGAAGCTTTCTTT CAISDPGTGNTEAFF
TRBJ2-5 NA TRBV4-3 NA TGCGCCAGCAGCCAAGATTTTACTGGGAATGGGGAGACCCAGTACTTC CASSQDFTGNGETQYF
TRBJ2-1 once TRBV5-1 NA TGCGCCAGCAGCCCAGTCCAGGCCGCGGATGAGCAGTTCTTC CASSPVQAADEQFF
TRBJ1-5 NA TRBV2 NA TGTGCCAGCAGTGGACATGAGGTTGATCAGCCCCAGCATTTT CASSGHEVDQPQHF
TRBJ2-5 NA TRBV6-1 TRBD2 TGTGCCAGCAGTGAAGTAGCGGGAGAGACCCAGTACTTC CASSEVAGETQYF
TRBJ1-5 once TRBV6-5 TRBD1 TGTGCCAGCAGCCTAGAAGGGACAGGTAATCAGCCCCAGCATTTT CASSLEGTGNQPQHF
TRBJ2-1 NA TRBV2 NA TGTGCCAGCATCCCACCGGACCCCAATGGGAATGAGCAGTTCTTC CASIPPDPNGNEQFF
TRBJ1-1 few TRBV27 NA TGTGCCAGCAGTTTATCGGGGGCCGCTGAAGCTTTCTTT CASSLSGAAEAFF
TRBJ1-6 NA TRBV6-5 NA TGTGCCAGCAATGGGGGCGCGGACTATAATTCACCCCTCCACTTT CASNGGADYNSPLHF
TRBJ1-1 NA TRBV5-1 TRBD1 TGCGCCAGCAGCATGGACAGGGGGGGCACTGAAGCTTTCTTT CASSMDRGGTEAFF
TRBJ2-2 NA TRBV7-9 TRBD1 TGTGCCAGCAGCTTTACAGGGGGCTACACCGGGGAGCTGTTTTTT CASSFTGGYTGELFF
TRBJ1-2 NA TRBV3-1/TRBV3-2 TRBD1 TGTGCCAGCAGCGTAGGACAGGGGGCTTTAAGCTACACCTTC CASSVGQGALSYTF
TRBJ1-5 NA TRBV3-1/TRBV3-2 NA TGTGCCAGCAGCCAATCGACGGGTAGCAATCAGCCCCAGCATTTT CASSQSTGSNQPQHF
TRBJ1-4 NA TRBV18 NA TGTGCCAGCTCACCGGGGGCGGCTAATGAAAAACTGTTTTTT CASSPGAANEKLFF
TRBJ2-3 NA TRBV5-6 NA TGTGCCAGCAGCGCGCGTGACCGGCGTACGCAGTATTTT CASSARDRRTQYF
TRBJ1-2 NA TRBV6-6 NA TGTGCCAGCAGCCCAAATGAGGGGCATGGCTACACCTTC CASSPNEGHGYTF
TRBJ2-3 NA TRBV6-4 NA TGTGCCAGCAGTGCCTCAGACGGAGATACGCAGTATTTT CASSASDGDTQYF
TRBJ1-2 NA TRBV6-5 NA TGTGCCAGCAGGAGTTACTATGGCTACACCTTC CASRSYYGYTF
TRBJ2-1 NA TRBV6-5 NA TGTGCCAGCAGCGTAGACTACTCCGTCAATGAGCAGTTCTTC CASSVDYSVNEQFF
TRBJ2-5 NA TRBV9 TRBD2 TGTGCCAGCAGCGTTAGTTGGCGGGGGGGCATCGAGACCCAGTACTTC CASSVSWRGGIETQYF
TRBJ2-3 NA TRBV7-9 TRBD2 TGTGCCACCTCGACTAGCCCAAGCACGCAGTATTTT CATSTSPSTQYF
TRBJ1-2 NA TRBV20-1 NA TGCAGTGCTAGTGACGGGACGGACGAATATGGCTACACCTTC CSASDGTDEYGYTF
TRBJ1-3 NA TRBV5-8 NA TGTGCCAGCAGTCTAAGGGGAAACACCATATATTTT CASSLRGNTIYF
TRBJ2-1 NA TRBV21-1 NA TGTGCCAGCAGCAAAGTGCCGCGGGAGGGCTCCAGCTCCTACAATGAGCAGTTCTTC CASSKVPREGSSSYNEQFF
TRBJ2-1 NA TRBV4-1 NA TGCGCCAGCAGCCCCGGTTGGGGAACTTTGTTCTTC CASSPGWGTLFF
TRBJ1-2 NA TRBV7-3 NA TGTGCCAGCAGCCTGGGGGCAGGGGCTAACTATGGCTACACCTTC CASSLGAGANYGYTF
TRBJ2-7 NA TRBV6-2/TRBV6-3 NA TGTGCCAGCACCCCAGAAGGTCTCGACGAGCAGTACTTC CASTPEGLDEQYF
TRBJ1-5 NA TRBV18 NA TGTGCCAGCTCACCAACTACAGGCGCAGGGCCCCAGCATTTT CASSPTTGAGPQHF
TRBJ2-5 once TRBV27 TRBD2 TGTGCCAGCAGGGCTAGCGGGATATCTAAAGAGACCCAGTACTTC CASRASGISKETQYF
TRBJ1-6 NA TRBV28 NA TGTGCCAGCAGCATGGCGAGCTCCTATAATTCACCCCTCCACTTT CASSMASSYNSPLHF
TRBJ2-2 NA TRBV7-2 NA TGTGCCAGCAGCTTAGCGCCGGGGGCCGGGTCCGGGGAGCTGTTTTTT CASSLAPGAGSGELFF
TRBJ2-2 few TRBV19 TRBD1 TGTGCCGGCTCCGGGACAGTTAACACCGGGGAGCTGTTTTTT CAGSGTVNTGELFF